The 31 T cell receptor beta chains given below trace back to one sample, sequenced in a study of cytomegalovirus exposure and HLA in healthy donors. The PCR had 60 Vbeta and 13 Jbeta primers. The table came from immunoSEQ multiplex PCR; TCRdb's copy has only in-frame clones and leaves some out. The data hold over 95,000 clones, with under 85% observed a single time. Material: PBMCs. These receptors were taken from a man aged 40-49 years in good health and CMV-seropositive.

The CDR3 DNA reads as TGTGCCAGCAGCTTTTGGGGGGGGGCCTACAATGAGCAGTTCTTC. Protein product: CASSFWGGAYNEQFF. The gene calls are TRBV5-6 and TRBJ2-1; 7 bases agree with TRBD2. Germline-derived CDR1 and CDR2 are SGHDT and YYEEEE. J lost 2 bases, V lost 2 bases, and 4 bases had no gene match. CDR3 length equals 15 residues.

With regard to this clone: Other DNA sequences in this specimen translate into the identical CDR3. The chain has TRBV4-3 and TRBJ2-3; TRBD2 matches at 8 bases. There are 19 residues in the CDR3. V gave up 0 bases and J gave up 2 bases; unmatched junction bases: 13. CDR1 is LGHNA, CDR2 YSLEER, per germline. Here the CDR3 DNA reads TGCGCCAGCAGCCAAGATAGTGTGCGGGGGGCTCCCCTCACAGATACGCAGTATTTT. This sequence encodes CASSQDSVRGAPLTDTQYF.

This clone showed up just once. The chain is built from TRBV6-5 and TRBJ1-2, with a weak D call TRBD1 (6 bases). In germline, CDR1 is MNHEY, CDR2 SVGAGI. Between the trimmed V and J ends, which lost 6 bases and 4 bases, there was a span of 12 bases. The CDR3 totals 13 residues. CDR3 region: CASSGQPLYGYTF. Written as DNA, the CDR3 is TGTGCCAGCAGCGGACAGCCCCTCTATGGCTACACCTTC.

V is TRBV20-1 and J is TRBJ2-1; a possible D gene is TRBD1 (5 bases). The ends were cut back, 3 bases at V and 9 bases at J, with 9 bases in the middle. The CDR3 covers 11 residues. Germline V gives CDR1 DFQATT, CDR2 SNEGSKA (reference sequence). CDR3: CSASRVPEQFF. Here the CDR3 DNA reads TGCAGTGCTAGCAGGGTTCCTGAGCAGTTCTTC.

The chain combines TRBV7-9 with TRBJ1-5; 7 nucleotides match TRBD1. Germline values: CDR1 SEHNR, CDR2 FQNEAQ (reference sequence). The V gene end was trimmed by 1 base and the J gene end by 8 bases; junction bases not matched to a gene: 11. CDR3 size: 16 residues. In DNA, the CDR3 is TGTGCCAGCAGCTTAGGATCCTGGGACAGTGGGGAGCCCCAGCATTTT. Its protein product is CASSLGSWDSGEPQHF. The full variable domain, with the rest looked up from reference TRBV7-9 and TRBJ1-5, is DTGVSQNPRHKITKRGQNVTFRCDPISEHNRLYWYRQTLGQGPEFLTYFQNEAQLEKSRLLSDRFSAERPKGSFSTLEIQRTEQGDSAMYLCASSLGSWDSGEPQHFGDGTRLSIL.

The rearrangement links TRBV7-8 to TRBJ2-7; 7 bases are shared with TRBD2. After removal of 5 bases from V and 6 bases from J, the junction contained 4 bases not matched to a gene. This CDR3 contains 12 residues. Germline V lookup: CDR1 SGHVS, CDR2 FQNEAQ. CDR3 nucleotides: TGTGCCAGCAGCCCCGGGGGGTTCGAGCAGTACTTC. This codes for CASSPGGFEQYF.

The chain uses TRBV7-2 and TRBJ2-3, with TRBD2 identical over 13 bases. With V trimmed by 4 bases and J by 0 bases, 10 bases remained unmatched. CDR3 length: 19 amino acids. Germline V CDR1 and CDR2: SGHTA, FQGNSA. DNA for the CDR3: TGTGCCAGCAGCTCCCCTGGCTCACTAGCGGGGGGGAGCACAGATACGCAGTATTTT. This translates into CASSSPGSLAGGSTDTQYF.

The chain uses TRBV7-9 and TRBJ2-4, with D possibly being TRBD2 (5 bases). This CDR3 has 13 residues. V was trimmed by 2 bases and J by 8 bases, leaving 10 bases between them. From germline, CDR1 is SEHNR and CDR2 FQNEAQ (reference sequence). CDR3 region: CASSLTGYDIQYF. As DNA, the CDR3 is TGTGCCAGCAGCTTAACGGGGTATGACATTCAGTACTTC.

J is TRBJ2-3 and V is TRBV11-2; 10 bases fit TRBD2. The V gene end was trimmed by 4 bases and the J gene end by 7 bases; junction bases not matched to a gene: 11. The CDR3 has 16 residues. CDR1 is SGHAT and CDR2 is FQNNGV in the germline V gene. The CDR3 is CASSSLSGGDSHTQYF. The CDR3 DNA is TGTGCCAGCAGCTCCCTAAGCGGGGGGGATAGTCATACGCAGTATTTT.

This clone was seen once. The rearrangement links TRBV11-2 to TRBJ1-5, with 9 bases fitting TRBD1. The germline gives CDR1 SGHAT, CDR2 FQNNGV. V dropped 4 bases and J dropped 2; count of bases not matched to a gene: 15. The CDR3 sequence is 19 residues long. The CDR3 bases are TGTGCCAGCAGCTCCCCTAGGGACAGGGTTACTATAGGCAATCAGCCCCAGCATTTT. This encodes CASSSPRDRVTIGNQPQHF.

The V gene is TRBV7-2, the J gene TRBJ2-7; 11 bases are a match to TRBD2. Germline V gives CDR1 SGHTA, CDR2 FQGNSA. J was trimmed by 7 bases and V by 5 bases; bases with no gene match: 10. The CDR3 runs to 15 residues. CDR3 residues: CASSASTSGNREQYF. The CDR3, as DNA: TGTGCCAGCAGCGCATCGACTAGCGGGAACAGGGAGCAGTACTTC.

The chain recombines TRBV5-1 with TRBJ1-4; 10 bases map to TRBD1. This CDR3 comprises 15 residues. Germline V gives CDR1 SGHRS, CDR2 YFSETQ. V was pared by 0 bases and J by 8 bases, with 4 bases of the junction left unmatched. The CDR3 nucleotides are TGCGCCAGCAGCTTGGGACAGGGGGCCGGGGAAAAACTGTTTTTT. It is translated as CASSLGQGAGEKLFF.

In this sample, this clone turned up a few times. The CDR3 loop reads CASSSKTGSSYNSPLHF. DNA of the CDR3: TGTGCCAGCTCAAGTAAAACAGGGAGCTCCTATAATTCACCCCTCCACTTT. The chain links TRBV18 to TRBJ1-6, with a possible D match to TRBD1 (6 bases). Germline CDR1 and CDR2: KGHSH and LQKENI. The CDR3 sequence is 17 residues long. V was trimmed by 5 bases and J by 0 bases, leaving 14 bases between them.

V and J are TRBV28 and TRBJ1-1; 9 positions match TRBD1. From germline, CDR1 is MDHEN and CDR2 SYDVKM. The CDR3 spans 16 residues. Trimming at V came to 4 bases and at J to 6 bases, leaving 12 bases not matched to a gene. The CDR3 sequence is CASSYGNRGRLAEAFF. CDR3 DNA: TGTGCCAGCAGTTACGGAAACAGGGGGCGGTTGGCTGAAGCTTTCTTT.

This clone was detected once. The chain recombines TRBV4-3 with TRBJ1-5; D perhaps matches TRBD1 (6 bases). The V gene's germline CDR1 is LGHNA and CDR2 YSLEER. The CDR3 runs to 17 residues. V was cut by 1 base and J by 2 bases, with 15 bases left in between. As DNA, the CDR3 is TGCGCCAGCAGCCAAGGAACAGGGATAGGAGGCAATCAGCCCCAGCATTTT. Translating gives CASSQGTGIGGNQPQHF.

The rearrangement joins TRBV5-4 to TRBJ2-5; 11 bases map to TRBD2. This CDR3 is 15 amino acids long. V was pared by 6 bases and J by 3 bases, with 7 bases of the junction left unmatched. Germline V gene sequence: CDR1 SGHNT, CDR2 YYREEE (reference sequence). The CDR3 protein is CASTPSTSGKETQYF. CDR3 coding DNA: TGTGCCAGCACCCCATCGACTAGCGGGAAAGAGACCCAGTACTTC.

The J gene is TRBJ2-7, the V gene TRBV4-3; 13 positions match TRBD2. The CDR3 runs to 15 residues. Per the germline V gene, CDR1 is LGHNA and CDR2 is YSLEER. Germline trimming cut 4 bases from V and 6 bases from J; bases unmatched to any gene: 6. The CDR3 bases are TGCGCCAGCAGCCCCGGACTAGCGGGGGAAGTCGAGCAGTACTTC. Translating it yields CASSPGLAGEVEQYF.

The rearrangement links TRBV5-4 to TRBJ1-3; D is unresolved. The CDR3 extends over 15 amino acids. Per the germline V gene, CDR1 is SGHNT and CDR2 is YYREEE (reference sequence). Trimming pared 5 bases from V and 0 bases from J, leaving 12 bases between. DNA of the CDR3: TGTGCCAGCAGGGCGGGCATATCCTCTGGAAACACCATATATTTT. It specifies CASRAGISSGNTIYF.

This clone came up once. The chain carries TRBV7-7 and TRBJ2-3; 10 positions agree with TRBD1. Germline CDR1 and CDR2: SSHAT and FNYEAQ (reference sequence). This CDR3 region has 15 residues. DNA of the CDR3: TGTGCTAGCGCAACCGGGACAGGGGTAAGAGATACGCAGTATTTT. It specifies CASATGTGVRDTQYF.

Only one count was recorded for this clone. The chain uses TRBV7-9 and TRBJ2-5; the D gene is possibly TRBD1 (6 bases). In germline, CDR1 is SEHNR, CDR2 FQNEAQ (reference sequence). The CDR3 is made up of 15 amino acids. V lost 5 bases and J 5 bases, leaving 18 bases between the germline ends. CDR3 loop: CASSPRGGYQETQYF. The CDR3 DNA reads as TGTGCCAGCAGCCCCCGAGGGGGTTATCAGGAGACCCAGTACTTC.

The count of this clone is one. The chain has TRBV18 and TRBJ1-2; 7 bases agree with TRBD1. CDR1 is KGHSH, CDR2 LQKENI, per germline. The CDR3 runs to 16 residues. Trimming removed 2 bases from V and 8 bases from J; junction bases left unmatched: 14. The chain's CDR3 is CASSPSRGTGVTGYTF. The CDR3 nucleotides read TGTGCCAGCTCACCATCCCGGGGAACAGGGGTTACGGGCTACACCTTC.

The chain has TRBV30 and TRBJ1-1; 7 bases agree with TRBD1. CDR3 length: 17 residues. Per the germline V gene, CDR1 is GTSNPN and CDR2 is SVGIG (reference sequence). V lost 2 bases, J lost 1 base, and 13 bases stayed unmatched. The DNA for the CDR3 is TGTGCCTGGAGTCCGCCTGGTTACAGGGGAAGGAACACTGAAGCTTTCTTT. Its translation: CAWSPPGYRGRNTEAFF.

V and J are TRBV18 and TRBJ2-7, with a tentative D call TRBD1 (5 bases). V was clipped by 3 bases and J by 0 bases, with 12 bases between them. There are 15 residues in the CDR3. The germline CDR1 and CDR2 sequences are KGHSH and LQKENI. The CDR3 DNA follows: TGTGCCAGCTCACCCCGGCCAGGGTCCTCCTACGAGCAGTACTTC. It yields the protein CASSPRPGSSYEQYF.

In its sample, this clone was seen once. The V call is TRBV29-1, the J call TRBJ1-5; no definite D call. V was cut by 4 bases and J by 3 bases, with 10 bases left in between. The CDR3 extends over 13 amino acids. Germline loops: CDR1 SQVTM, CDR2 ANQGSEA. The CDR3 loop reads CSVAVRINQPQHF. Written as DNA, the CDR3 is TGCAGCGTTGCCGTGAGGATCAATCAGCCCCAGCATTTT.

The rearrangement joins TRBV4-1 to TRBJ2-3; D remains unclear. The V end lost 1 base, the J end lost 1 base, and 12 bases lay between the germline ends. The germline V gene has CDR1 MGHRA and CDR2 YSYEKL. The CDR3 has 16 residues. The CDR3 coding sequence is TGCGCCAGCAGCCAAGGCCAGTCGCCAGGCACAGATACGCAGTATTTT. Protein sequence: CASSQGQSPGTDTQYF.

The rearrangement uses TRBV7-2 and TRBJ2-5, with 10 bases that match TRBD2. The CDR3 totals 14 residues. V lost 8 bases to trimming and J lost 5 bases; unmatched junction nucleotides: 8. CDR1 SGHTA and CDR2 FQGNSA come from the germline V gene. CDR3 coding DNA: TGTGCCAGCCGCCTTAGCGGGGGGTCTGAGACCCAGTACTTC. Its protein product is CASRLSGGSETQYF.

CDR3 residues: CASSDRQGGGYTF. In nucleotides, the CDR3 is TGTGCCAGCAGTGACAGACAGGGTGGTGGCTACACCTTC. V usage is TRBV6-1 and J usage is TRBJ1-2; 7 bases align to TRBD1. After removal of 3 bases from V and 7 bases from J, the junction contained 5 bases not matched to a gene. This CDR3 contains 13 residues. Germline V gene data show CDR1 as MNHNS and CDR2 as SASEGT.

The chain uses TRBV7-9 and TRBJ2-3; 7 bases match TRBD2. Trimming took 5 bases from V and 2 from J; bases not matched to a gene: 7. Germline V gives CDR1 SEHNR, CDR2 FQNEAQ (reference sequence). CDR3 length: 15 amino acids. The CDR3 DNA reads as TGTGCCAGCAGCGTGTACGGGGGGACCACAGATACGCAGTATTTT. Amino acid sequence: CASSVYGGTTDTQYF.

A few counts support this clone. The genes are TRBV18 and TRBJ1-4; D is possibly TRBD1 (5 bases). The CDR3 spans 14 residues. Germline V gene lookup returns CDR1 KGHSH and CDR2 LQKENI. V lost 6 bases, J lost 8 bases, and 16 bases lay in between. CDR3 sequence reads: CASSSSRGLEKLFF. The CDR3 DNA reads TGTGCCAGCTCCTCGAGTAGGGGTCTCGAAAAACTGTTTTTT.

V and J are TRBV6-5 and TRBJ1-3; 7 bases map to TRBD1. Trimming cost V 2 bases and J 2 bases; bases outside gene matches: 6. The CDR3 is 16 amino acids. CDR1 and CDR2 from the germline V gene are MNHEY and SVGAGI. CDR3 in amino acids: CASSYSQGVAGNTIYF. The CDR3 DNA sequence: TGTGCCAGCAGTTACAGCCAGGGGGTTGCTGGAAACACCATATATTTT.

In DNA form, the CDR3 reads TGTGCCAGCAGCTTAAGATGGGGGCTCAATGGCGCTGAAGCTTTCTTT. Protein: CASSLRWGLNGAEAFF. The rearrangement links TRBV7-2 to TRBJ1-1; the D gene is possibly TRBD1 (6 bases). V was cut by 2 bases and J by 6 bases, with 19 bases left in between. This CDR3 spans 16 amino acids. Germline V gene data show CDR1 as SGHTA and CDR2 as FQGNSA.